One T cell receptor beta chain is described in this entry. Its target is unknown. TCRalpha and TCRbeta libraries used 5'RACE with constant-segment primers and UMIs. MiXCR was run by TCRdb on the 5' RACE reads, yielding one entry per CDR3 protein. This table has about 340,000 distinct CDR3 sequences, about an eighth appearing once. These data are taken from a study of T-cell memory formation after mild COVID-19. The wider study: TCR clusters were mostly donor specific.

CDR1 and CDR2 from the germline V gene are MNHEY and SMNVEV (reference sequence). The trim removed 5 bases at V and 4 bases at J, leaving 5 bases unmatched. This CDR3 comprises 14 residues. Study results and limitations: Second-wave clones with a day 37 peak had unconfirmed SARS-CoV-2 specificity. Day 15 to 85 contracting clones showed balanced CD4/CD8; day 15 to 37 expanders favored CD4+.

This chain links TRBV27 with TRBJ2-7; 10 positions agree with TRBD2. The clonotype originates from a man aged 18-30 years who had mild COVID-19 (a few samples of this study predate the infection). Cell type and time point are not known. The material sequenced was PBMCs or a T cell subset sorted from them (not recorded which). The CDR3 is CASSRGLAAYEQYF. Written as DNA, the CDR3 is TGTGCCAGCAGTAGAGGACTAGCGGCATACGAGCAGTACTTC.